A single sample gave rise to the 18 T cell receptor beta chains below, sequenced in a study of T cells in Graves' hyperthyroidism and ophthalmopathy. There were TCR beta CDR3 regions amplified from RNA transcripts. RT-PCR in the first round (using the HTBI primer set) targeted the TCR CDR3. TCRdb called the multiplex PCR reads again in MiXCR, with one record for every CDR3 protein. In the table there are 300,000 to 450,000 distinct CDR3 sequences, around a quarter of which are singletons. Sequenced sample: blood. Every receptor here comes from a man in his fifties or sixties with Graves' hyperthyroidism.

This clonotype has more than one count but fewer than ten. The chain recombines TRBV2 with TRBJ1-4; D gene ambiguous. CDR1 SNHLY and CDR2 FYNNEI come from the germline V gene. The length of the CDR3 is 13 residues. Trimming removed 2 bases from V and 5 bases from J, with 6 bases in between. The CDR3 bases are TGTGCCAGCAGTGAATGGGCGAATGAAAAACTGTTTTTT. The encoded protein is CASSEWANEKLFF.

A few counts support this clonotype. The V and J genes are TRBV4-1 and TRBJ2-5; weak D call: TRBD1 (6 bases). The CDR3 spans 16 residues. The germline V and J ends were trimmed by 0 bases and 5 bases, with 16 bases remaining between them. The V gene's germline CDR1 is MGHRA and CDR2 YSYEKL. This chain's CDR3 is CASSQEHQGLWETQYF. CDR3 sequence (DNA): TGCGCCAGCAGCCAAGAGCATCAGGGGTTATGGGAGACCCAGTACTTC.

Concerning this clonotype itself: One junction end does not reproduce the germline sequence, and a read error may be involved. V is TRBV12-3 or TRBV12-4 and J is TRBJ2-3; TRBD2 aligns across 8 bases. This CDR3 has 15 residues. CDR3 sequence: CASSLSGSGTDAQYF. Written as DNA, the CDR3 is TGTGCCAGCAGTTTGAGCGGGAGTGGTACAGATGCGCAGTATTTT.

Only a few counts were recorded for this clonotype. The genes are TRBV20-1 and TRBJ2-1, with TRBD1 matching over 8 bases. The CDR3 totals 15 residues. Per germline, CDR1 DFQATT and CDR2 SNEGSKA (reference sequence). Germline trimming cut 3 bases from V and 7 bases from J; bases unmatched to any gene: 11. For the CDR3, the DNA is TGCAGTGCTAGTCCCGGGACAGGACTAAGAAATGAGCAGTTCTTC. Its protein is CSASPGTGLRNEQFF.

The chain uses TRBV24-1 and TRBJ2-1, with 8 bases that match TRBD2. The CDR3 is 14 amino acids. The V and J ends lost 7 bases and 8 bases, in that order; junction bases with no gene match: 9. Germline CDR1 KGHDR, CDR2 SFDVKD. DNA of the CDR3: TGTGCCACCAGGGGGGAGCGGGAGATGGATGAGCAGTTCTTC. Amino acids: CATRGEREMDEQFF.

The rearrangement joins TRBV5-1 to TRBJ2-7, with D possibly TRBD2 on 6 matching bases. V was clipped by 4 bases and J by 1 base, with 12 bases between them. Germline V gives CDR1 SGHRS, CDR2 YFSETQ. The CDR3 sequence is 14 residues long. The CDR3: CASSLRGMSYEQYF. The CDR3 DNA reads TGCGCCAGCAGCCTCCGGGGGATGTCCTACGAGCAGTACTTC.

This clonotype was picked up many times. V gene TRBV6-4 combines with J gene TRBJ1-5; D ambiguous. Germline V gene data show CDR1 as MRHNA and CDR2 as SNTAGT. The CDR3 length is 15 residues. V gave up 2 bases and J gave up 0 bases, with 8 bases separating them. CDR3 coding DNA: TGTGCCAGCAGTGACCCCAAGTATAGCAATCAGCCCCAGCATTTT. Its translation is CASSDPKYSNQPQHF.

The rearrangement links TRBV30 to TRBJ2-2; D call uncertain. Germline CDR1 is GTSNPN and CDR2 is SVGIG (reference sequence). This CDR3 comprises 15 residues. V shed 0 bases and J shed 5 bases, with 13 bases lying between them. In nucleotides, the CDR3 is TGTGCCTGGAGTGTGGGCTGGATGGAAACCGGGGAGCTGTTTTTT. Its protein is CAWSVGWMETGELFF.

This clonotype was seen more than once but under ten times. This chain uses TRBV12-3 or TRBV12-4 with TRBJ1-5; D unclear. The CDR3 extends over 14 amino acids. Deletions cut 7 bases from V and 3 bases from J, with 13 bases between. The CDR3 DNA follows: TGTGCCAGCACCACAAACTTGGACAATCAGCCCCAGCATTTT. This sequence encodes CASTTNLDNQPQHF.

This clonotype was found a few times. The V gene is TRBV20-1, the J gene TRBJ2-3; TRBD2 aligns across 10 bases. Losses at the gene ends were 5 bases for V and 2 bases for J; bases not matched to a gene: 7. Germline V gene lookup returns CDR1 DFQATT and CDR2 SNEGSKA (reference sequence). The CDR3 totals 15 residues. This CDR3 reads CSAPPGLAATDTQYF. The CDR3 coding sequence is TGCAGTGCTCCCCCCGGACTAGCGGCCACAGATACGCAGTATTTT.

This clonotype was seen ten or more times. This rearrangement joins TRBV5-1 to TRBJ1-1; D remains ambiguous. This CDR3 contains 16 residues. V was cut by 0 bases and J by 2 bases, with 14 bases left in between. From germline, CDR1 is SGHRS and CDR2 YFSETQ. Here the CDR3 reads CASSLAPRQTNTEAFF. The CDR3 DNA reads TGCGCCAGCAGCTTGGCCCCAAGGCAGACCAACACTGAAGCTTTCTTT. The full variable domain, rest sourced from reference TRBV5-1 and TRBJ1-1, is KAGVTQTPRYLIKTRGQQVTLSCSPISGHRSVSWYQQTPGQGLQFLFEYFSETQRNKGNFPGRFSGRQFSNSRSEMNVSTLELGDSALYLCASSLAPRQTNTEAFFGQGTRLTVV.

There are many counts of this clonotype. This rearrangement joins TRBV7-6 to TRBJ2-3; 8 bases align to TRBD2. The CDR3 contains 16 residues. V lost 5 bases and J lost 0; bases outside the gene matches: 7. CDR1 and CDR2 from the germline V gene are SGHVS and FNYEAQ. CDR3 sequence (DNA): TGTGCCAGCAGCCAAACTAGCGGACCCAGCACAGATACGCAGTATTTT. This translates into CASSQTSGPSTDTQYF.

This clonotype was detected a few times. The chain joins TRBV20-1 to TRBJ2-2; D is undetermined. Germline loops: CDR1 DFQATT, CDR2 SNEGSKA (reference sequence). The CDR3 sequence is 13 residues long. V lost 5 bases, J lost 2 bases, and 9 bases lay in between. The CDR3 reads CSAPNSNTGELFF. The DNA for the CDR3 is TGCAGTGCTCCCAACAGTAACACCGGGGAGCTGTTTTTT.

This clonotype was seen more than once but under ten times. The DNA of the CDR3 is TGTGCCACCTTAAAGAAAGCTGGCGGGCGTAACAATGAGCAGTTCTTC. It is translated as CATLKKAGGRNNEQFF. The chain employs TRBV6-1 and TRBJ2-1; D perhaps matches TRBD2 (5 bases). Trimming took off 10 bases at V and 5 bases at J, with 24 bases between the two ends. The V gene's germline CDR1 is MNHNS and CDR2 SASEGT. CDR3 length: 16 residues.

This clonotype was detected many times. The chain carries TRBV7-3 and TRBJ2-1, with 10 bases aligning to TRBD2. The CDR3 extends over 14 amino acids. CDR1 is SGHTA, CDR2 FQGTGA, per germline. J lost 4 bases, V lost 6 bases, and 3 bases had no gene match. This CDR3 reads CASSEAGGYNEQFF. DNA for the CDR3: TGTGCCAGCAGTGAAGCGGGAGGGTACAATGAGCAGTTCTTC.

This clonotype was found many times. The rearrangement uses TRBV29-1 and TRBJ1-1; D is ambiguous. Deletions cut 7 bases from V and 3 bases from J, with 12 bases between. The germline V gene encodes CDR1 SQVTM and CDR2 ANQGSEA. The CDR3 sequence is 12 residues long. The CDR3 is CSGGPPDTEAFF. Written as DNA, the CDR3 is TGCAGCGGCGGGCCCCCCGACACTGAAGCTTTCTTT.

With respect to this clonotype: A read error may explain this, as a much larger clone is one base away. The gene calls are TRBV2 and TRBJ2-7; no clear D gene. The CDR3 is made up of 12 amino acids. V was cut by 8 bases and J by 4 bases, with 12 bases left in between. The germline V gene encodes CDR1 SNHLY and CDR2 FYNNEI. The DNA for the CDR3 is TGTGCCAGCCCCCCAGATATATACGAGCAGTACTTC. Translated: CASPPDIYEQYF.

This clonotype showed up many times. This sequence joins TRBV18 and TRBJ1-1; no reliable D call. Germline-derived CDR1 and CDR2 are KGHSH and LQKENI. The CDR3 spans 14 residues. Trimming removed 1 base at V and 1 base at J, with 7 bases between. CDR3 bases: TGTGCCAGCTCACCACGGGCGACGAACACTGAAGCTTTCTTT. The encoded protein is CASSPRATNTEAFF.